This T cell receptor (beta chain) was sequenced for a study of blood T cell repertoires in COVID-19. Study context: The United States, Italy and Spain were the sources of the acute and convalescent COVID-19 samples.

Assay used: immunoSEQ multiplex PCR; TCRdb lists only in-frame clones, some missing. The data hold more than 200,000 clones, with 80% to 90% observed a single time. Recruitment covered about two dozen US areas and drew participants whose ages spanned about 18 to 100 years. Which cohort a participant joined came from the clinical history participants gave. Exposed enrollees had met someone with a PCR-confirmed or clinician-diagnosed COVID-19 case at some point within the 2 weeks before study entry. CDR1 and CDR2 from the germline V gene are PRHDT and FYEKMQ (reference sequence). There are 17 residues in the CDR3. The V and J ends lost 5 bases and 4 bases, in that order; junction bases with no gene match: 7.

This receptor was obtained from a woman in her 30s who had been exposed to COVID-19. The chain is built from TRBV13 and TRBJ2-2, with 13 nucleotides matching TRBD2. The sequencing input was PBMCs or T cells enriched from blood (not recorded which). The CDR3 sequence is CASSISRTSGSTGELFF. The CDR3 DNA reads as TGTGCCAGCAGCATCTCCCGGACTAGCGGGAGCACCGGGGAGCTGTTTTTT. Based on the CDR3 plus reference TRBV13 and TRBJ2-2, the full variable domain is AAGVIQSPRHLIKEKRETATLKCYPIPRHDTVYWYQQGPGQDPQFLISFYEKMQSDKGSIPDRFSAQQFSDYHSELNMSSLELGDSALYFCASSISRTSGSTGELFFGEGSRLTVL.